This T cell receptor beta chain was sequenced in a study of blood T cell repertoires in COVID-19. In the study overall: Sites across the United States, Italy and Spain contributed samples from acute and convalescent COVID-19. T cells, B-cell-depleted T cells, or PBMCs provided the cDNA or gDNA that served as material.

Germline V gives CDR1 SGHRS, CDR2 YFSETQ. J lost 4 bases, V lost 6 bases, and 11 bases had no gene match. The CDR3 runs to 16 residues. Per the original methods: Estimated nucleated cell counts came from reference gene primer amplification. Libraries were prepared by immunoSEQ multiplex PCR; TCRdb keeps only in-frame clonotypes and omits some of them. V, J and clone size are taken as reported in that table, and D and trimming were inferred from the DNA itself. The sample holds roughly 200,000 clones, 90% seen once. The source of this sequence is a man aged 50 to 59 with acute or convalescent COVID-19. J is TRBJ2-2 and V is TRBV5-1, with 8 bases matching TRBD1. What was sequenced was peripheral blood. For the CDR3, the DNA is TGCGCCAGCACCCTTTCCGACAGGGGCCCCACCGGGGAGCTGTTTTTT. This encodes CASTLSDRGPTGELFF.